This record concerns one TCR beta chain sequence. Its antigen is not known. The sample comes from a study of CD8 T cells in ankylosing spondylitis. TCRdb fed the 5' RACE reads into MiXCR, producing one record per CDR3 protein. Among some 450,000 distinct CDR3 sequences listed, over 15% were seen once. Study-wide results and limits: Characteristic, it appeared, of ankylosing spondylitis blood was a TCR beta motif of 7 or 8 highly homologous variants.

The CDR3 is made up of 16 amino acids. The V and J ends lost 4 bases and 3 bases, in that order; junction bases with no gene match: 8. Germline CDR1 is LGHDT and CDR2 is YNNKEL (reference sequence). The sample taken for sequencing was blood, either unsorted or a sorted T cell fraction (not recorded which). This TCR came from a male donor with ankylosing spondylitis. The chain is built from TRBV3-1 and TRBJ2-5; 10 nucleotides line up with TRBD2. The CDR3 DNA follows: TGTGCCAGCAGCCGTTCTAGCGGGAGAGGGGAAGAGACCCAGTACTTC. Encoded protein: CASSRSSGRGEETQYF.